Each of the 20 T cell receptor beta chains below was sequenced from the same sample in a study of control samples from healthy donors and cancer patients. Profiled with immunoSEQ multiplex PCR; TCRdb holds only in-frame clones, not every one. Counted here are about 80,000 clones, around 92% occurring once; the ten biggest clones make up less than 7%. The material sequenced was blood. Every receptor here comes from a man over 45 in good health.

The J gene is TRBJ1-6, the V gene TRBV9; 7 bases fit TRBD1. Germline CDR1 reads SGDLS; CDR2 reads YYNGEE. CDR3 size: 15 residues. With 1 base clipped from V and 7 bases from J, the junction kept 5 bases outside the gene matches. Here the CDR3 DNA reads TGTGCCAGCAGCGTACGACAGGGTGGGAATTCACCCCTCCACTTT. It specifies CASSVRQGGNSPLHF.

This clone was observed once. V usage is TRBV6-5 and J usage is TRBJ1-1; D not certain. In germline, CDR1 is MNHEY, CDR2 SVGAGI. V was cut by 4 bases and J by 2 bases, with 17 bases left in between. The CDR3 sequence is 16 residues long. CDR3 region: CASSSPLKTSNTEAFF. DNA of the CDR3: TGTGCCAGCAGTTCCCCCCTGAAGACCTCTAACACTGAAGCTTTCTTT.

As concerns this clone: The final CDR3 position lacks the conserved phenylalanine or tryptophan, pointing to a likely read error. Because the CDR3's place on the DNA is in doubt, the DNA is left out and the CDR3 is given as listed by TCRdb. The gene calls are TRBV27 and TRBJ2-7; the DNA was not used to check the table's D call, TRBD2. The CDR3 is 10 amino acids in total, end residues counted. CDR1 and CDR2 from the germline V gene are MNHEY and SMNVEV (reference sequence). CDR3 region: CASSYRDWGI.

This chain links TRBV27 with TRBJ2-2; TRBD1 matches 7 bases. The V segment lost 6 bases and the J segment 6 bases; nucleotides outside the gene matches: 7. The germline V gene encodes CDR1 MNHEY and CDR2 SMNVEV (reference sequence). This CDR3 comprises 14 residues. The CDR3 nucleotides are TGTGCCAGCAGAATCATTCAGGGGGCCGGGGAGCTGTTTTTT. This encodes CASRIIQGAGELFF.

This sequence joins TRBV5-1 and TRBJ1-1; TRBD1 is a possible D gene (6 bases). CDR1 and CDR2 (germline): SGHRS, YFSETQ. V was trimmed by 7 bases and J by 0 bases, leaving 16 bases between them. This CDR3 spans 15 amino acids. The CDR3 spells CASALAGGVNTEAFF. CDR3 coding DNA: TGCGCCAGCGCTCTGGCGGGGGGCGTGAACACTGAAGCTTTCTTT.

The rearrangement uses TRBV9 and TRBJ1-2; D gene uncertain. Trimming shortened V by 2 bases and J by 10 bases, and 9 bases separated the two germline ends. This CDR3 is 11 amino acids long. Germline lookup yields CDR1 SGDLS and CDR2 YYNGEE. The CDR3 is CASSVGSDYTF. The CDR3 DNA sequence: TGTGCCAGCAGCGTGGGTAGTGACTACACCTTC.

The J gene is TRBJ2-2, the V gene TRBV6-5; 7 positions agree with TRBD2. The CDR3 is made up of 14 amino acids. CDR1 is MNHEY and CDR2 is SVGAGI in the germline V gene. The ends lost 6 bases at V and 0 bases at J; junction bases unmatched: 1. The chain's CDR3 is CASRAGPNTGELFF. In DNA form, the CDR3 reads TGTGCCAGCAGAGCGGGACCGAACACCGGGGAGCTGTTTTTT.

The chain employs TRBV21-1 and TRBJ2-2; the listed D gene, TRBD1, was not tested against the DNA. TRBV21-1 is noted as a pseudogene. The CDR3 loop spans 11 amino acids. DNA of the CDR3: TGTGCCACTCACAGTACCGGGGAGCTGTTTTTT. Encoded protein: CATHSTGELFF.

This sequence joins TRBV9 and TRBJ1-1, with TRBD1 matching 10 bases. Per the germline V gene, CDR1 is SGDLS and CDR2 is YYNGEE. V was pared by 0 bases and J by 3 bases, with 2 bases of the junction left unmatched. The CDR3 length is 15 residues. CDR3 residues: CASSVEGTGDTEAFF. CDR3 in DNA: TGTGCCAGCAGCGTAGAAGGGACAGGGGACACTGAAGCTTTCTTT.

In DNA form, the CDR3 reads TGTGCCAGCACCTTAAGGGGCAGGCCCAATGAAAAACTGTTTTTT. Translation: CASTLRGRPNEKLFF. The V gene is TRBV27, the J gene TRBJ1-4; D perhaps matches TRBD1 (5 bases). Trimming took 7 bases from V and 5 from J, leaving 17 bases between them. The CDR3 is 15 amino acids. CDR1 and CDR2 from the germline V gene are MNHEY and SMNVEV (reference sequence).

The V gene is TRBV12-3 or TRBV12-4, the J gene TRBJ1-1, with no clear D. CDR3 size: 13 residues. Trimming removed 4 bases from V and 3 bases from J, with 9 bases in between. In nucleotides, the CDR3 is TGTGCCAGCAGTTCACCAAAGGACACTGAAGCTTTCTTT. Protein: CASSSPKDTEAFF.

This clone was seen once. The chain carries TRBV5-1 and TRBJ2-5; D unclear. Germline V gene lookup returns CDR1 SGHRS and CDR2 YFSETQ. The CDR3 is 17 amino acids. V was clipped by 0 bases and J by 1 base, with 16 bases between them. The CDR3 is CASSLAGRNTLQETQYF. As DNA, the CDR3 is TGCGCCAGCAGCTTGGCCGGCAGGAACACTCTCCAAGAGACCCAGTACTTC.

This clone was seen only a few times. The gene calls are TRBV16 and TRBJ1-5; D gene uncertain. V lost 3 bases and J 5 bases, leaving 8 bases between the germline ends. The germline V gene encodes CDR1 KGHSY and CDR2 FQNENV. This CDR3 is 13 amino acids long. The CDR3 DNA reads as TGTGCCAGCAGCCAGGCCCGGGATCAGCCCCAGCATTTT. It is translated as CASSQARDQPQHF.

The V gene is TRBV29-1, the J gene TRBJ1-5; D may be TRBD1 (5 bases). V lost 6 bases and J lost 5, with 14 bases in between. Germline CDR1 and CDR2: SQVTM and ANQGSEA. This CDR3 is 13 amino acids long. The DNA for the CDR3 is TGCAGCGTGGGCTTGGGGCAGGATCAGCCCCAGCATTTT. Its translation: CSVGLGQDQPQHF.

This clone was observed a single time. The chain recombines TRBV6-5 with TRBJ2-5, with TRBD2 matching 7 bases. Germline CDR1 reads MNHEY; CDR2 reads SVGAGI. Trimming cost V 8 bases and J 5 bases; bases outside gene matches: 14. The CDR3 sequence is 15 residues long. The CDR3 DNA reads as TGTGCCAGCGGGCCTGGGGGGGTGGAGTCGGAGACCCAGTACTTC. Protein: CASGPGGVESETQYF.

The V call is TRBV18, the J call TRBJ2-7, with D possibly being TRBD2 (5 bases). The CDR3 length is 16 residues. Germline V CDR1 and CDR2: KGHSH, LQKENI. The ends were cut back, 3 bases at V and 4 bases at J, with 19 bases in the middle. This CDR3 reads CASSPPGWERAYEQYF. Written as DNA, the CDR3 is TGTGCCAGCTCACCCCCGGGATGGGAAAGAGCTTACGAGCAGTACTTC.

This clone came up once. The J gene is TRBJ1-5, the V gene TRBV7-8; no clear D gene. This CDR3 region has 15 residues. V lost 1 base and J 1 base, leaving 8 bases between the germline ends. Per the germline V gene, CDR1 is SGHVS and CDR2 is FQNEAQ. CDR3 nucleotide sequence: TGTGCCAGCAGCTTAGGGTTGGTAAGCAATCAGCCCCAGCATTTT. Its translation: CASSLGLVSNQPQHF.

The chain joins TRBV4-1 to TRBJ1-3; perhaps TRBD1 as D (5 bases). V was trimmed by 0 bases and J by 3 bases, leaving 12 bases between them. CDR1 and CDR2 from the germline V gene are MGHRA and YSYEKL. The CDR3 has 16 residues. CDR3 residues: CASSQDGEGLGNTIYF. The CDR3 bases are TGCGCCAGCAGCCAAGATGGGGAGGGGCTTGGAAACACCATATATTTT.

Written as DNA, the CDR3 is TGTGCCAGCAGTAAAGACAGCTTGGTCAACATTCAGTACTTC. It encodes CASSKDSLVNIQYF. The J gene is TRBJ2-4, the V gene TRBV6-1; D possibly corresponds to TRBD1 (5 bases). The germline V and J ends were trimmed by 5 bases and 7 bases, with 15 bases remaining between them. The CDR3 consists of 14 residues. Germline-derived CDR1 and CDR2 are MNHNS and SASEGT.

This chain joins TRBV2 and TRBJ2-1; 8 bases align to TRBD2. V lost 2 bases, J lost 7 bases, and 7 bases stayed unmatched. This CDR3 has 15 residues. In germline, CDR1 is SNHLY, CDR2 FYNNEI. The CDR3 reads CASSELAGGGNEQFF. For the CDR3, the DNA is TGTGCCAGCAGTGAACTTGCGGGGGGCGGGAATGAGCAGTTCTTC.